This T cell receptor beta chain was identified in a study of CD8 T cells in Susac syndrome (dated by TCRdb to between 2018 and 2020). About the study as a whole: Among the Susac syndrome patients who were sequenced, clinically active disease was present in six and clinical remission was observed in fewer than 10. Susac syndrome patients were therapy-naive, on corticosteroids (some also receiving IVIg), or on IVIg alone at blood withdrawal. Whether CD8+ T cell activation and differentiation in Susac syndrome was antigen driven was tested using repertoire sequencing. The paper's findings and limits, for the study overall: The CD4+ T cell repertoire of patients with Susac syndrome showed no detectable clonal expansion. The study acknowledged that relatively few individuals were included in the TCR sequencing and HLA analysis.

RNA was extracted using the RNeasy kit, and roughly 0.45 to 1 ug of the RNA was reverse transcribed with random hexamers. The immunoSEQ multiplex PCR assay, which covers 54 Vbeta and 13 Jbeta segments, was used to amplify TCR beta CDR3 regions. PCR amplification bias was corrected using a synthetic template baseline for primer optimization and computational correction. From the authors' description of their analysis: Only productive sequences were kept, with reads annotated to V, D and J genes according to IMGT and analyzed in immunoSEQ Analyzer. To calculate clonality, Shannon entropy was normalized by log2 of the number of productive unique sequences and then subtracted from one. For each patient and control, public and private clones were evaluated among the 100 most prevalent clones. Susac-specific clones were defined as absent from healthy and MS cohorts, around 970 published viral clones and other ImmuneACCESS disease sequences. TCRdb reprocessed the public reads (quality trimming at Q25 with fastp, clone calling with MiXCR) and kept in-frame beta chains. Every CDR3 protein is listed once, alongside the most common genes and DNA of its rows. The V and J calls shown here were made by TCRdb, not taken from the authors' results. In this sample the table shows about 180,000 distinct CDR3 sequences, roughly 94% of which occur a single time. 0.099% of the sample comes from the top ten.

High-throughput TCR beta sequencing profiled peripheral blood CD8+ and CD4+ T cells from healthy donors, Susac syndrome patients and multiple sclerosis patients. Recently defined diagnostic criteria for definite or probable disease were met by the Susac syndrome patients. Bulk CD8+ and CD4+ T cells were purified by magnetic negative isolation, while CD8+ TEMRA cells were enriched using FACS. Blood was collected in EDTA tubes and processed within 24 hours, with PBMCs isolated through density gradient centrifugation. PBMCs intended for TCR sequencing were cryopreserved in liquid nitrogen and were subsequently thawed in a 37 degrees C water bath. The sorted or isolated CD4+, CD8+ and CD8+ TEMRA cells reached a purity of at least 90%. Regarding this clonotype: Its antigen is currently not known. Base qualities were left out, and no much larger clone turns up one base away.

The receptor was derived from a human donor with Susac syndrome. Sequences were obtained from CD4+ T cells from PBMCs.

The DNA reads TGTGCCAGCAGCTTCCAGGGACAGAGCTATGGCTACACCTTC. Translated, it gives CASSFQGQSYGYTF. Recombination connected TRBV5-6 to TRBJ1-2; 7 of the junction bases match TRBD1. V has 2 bases trimmed and J has 4 bases trimmed; junction bases matching no gene number 5. From the cysteine through the phenylalanine, the CDR3 covers 14 amino acids. CDR3 DNA is the only sequence kept; it has 42 bases, read in frame from the first base. The CDR1 and CDR2 encoded by the germline V gene are SGHDT and YYEEEE.